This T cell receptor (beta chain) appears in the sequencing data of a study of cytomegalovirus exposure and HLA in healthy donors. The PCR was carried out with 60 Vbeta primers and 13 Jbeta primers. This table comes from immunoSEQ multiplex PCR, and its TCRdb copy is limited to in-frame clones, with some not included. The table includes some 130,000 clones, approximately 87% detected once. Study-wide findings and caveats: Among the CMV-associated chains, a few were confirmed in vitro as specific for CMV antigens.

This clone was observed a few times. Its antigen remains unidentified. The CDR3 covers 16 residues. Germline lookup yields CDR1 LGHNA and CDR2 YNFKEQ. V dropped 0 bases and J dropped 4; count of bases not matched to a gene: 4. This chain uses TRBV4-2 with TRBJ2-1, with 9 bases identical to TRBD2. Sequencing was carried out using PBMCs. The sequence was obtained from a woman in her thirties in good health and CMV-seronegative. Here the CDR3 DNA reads TGTGCCAGCAGCCAAGAGCGCCTAGCGGGGTACAATGAGCAGTTCTTC. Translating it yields CASSQERLAGYNEQFF.